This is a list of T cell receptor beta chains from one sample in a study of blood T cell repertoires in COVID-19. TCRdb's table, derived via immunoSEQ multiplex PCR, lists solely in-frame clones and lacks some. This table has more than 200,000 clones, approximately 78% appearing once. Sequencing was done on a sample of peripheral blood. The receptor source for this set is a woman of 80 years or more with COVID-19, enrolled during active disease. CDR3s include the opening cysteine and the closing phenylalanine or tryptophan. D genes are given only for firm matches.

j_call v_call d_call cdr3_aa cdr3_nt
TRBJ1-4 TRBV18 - CASSPDSSEKLFF TGTGCCAGCTCACCAGATAGTTCTGAAAAACTGTTTTTT
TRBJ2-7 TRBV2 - CASSVQGHEQYF TGTGCCAGCAGTGTGCAGGGCCACGAGCAGTACTTC
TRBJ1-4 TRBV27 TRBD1 CATSGGRNEKLFF TGTGCCACCTCAGGGGGCCGTAATGAAAAACTGTTTTTT
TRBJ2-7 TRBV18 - CASSSRDGGAGEQYF TGTGCCAGCTCTTCGAGGGACGGCGGGGCGGGGGAGCAGTACTTC
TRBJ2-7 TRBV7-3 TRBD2 CASSWTSGRSNEQYF TGTGCCAGCAGCTGGACTAGCGGGAGGTCAAACGAGCAGTACTTC
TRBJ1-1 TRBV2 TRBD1 CASYRGQTEAFF TGTGCCAGCTACAGGGGACAGACTGAAGCTTTCTTT
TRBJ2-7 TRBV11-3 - CASSLGGEDSYEQYF TGTGCCAGCAGCTTAGGGGGCGAGGACTCCTACGAGCAGTACTTC
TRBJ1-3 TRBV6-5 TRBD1 CASRLDRVSGNTIYF TGTGCCAGCAGATTGGACAGGGTCTCTGGAAACACCATATATTTT
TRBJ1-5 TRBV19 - CASSISGGNQPQHF TGTGCCAGTAGTATATCAGGGGGCAATCAGCCCCAGCATTTT
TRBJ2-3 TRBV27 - CASRERVSDTQYF TGTGCCAGCAGGGAGCGGGTCTCAGATACGCAGTATTTT
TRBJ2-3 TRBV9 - CASTRDTYTDTQYF TGTGCCAGTACCCGGGACACCTACACAGATACGCAGTATTTT
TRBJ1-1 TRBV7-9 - CASISWAGNTEAFF TGTGCCAGCATCTCCTGGGCAGGGAACACTGAAGCTTTCTTT